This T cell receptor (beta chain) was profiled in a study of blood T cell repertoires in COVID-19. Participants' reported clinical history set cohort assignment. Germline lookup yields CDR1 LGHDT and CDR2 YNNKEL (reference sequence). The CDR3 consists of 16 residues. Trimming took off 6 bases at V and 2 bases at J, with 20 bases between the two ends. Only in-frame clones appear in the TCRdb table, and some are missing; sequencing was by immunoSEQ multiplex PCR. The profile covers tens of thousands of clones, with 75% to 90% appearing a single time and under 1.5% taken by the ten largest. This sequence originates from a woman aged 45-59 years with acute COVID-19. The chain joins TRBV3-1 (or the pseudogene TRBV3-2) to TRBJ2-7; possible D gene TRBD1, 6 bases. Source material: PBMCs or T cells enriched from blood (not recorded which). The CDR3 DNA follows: TGTGCCAGCAGTCACGCTACAGGGTTCCCAACCTACGAGCAGTACTTC. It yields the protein CASSHATGFPTYEQYF.